The clone carrying this TCR beta chain was detected many times. The deep-level immunoSEQ assay was used. Produced via immunoSEQ multiplex PCR; TCRdb's table is partial and in-frame only. The sample consists of some 1 million clones, 65% to 80% of them appearing once. This CDR3 comprises 12 residues. The germline V and J ends were trimmed by 5 bases and 9 bases, with 11 bases remaining between them. The germline V gene encodes CDR1 MNHEY and CDR2 SMNVEV (reference sequence). Into CD45RA+ naive and CD45RA-negative memory subsets, the CD4+ cells were split. The sample belongs to a study of shared clonotypes between healthy human individuals.

The TCR was taken from a man between 18 and 35 years old in good health. V gene TRBV27 combines with J gene TRBJ2-4; D might be TRBD2 (5 bases). The sequenced material came from memory CD4+ T cells sorted from blood. Subset indicated: CD45RA-negative fraction. The DNA for the CDR3 is TGTGCCAGCAGTCGGGGAATTGGCATTCAGTACTTC. It encodes CASSRGIGIQYF.